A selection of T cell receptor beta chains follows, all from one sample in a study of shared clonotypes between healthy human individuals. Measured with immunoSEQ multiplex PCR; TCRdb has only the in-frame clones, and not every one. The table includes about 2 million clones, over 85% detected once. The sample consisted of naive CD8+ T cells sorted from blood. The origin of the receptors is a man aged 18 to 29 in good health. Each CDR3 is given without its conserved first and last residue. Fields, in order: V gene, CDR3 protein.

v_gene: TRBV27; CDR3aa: ASGLGWNTEAF
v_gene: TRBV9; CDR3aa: ASSLEGSGPEAF
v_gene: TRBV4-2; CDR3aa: ASSQAGLDTEAF
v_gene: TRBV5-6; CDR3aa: ASSLGLGQPQH
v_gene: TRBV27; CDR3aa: ASGQAVEQY
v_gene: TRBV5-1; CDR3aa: ASSLDWERPHEQY
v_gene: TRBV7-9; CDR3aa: ASSLGLADGEQF
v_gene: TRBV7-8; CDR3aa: ASSLAIYSLSSYEQY
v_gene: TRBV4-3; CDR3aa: ASSQEVMAEPQQGYEQY
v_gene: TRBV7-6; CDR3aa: ASSLTPGITDTQY